This T cell receptor (beta chain) was recorded in a study of graft-versus-host responses after intestinal transplantation. Whole-study results and caveats: High graft-versus-host to host-versus-graft clonal ratios were found in allografts of patients who had graft-donor T cell macrochimerism.

Germline CDR1 and CDR2: SGHRS and YFSETQ. J was trimmed by 4 bases and V by 3 bases; bases with no gene match: 8. There are 16 residues in the CDR3. Details on this clone: No antigen is known for it.

The data were produced by immunoSEQ multiplex PCR, yet TCRdb's version contains in-frame clones alone and is incomplete. There are 62,000 or so clones in the sample; roughly 90% occur only once, and less than 2% lies in the top ten. This receptor was obtained from a human patient who received an intestinal transplant, so some T cells may come from the graft donor. The chain carries TRBV5-1 and TRBJ2-1; 9 bases are a match to TRBD2. The source was PBMCs, collected 26 days after transplant. The DNA of the CDR3 is TGCGCCAGCAGCTCAGAAAGACTAGCGGCTTACAATGAGCAGTTCTTC. Protein: CASSSERLAAYNEQFF.